This TCR beta chain was recovered during a study of blood T cell repertoires in COVID-19. Across the whole study: Italy, Spain and the United States were the sources of the convalescent and acute COVID-19 samples.

This CDR3 is built from 13 residues. The germline V gene encodes CDR1 SGDLS and CDR2 YYNGEE. V lost 4 bases and J lost 3; bases outside the gene matches: 3. Clones were read by immunoSEQ multiplex PCR, and TCRdb kept only the in-frame ones, dropping some. Of about 120,000 clones listed, roughly 90% were seen once; the top ten hold 3.8%. Sequencing used peripheral blood. The V call is TRBV9, the J call TRBJ1-1; 7 bases are a match to TRBD1. The TCR originated in a woman aged 55-69 years with COVID-19, enrolled during active disease. In DNA form, the CDR3 reads TGTGCCAGCAGCACTACAGGGGACACTGAAGCTTTCTTT. This sequence encodes CASSTTGDTEAFF.